This T cell receptor (beta chain) stems from a study of cytomegalovirus exposure and HLA in healthy donors. Study background: In an earlier analysis, approximately 120 million unique TCR beta sequences were found from some 170 million T cells.

The CDR3 consists of 13 residues. Trimming pared 4 bases from V and 0 bases from J, leaving 4 bases between. Germline lookup yields CDR1 LGHNA and CDR2 YNFKEQ. Primers included in the PCR were 60 Vbeta and 13 Jbeta primers. This table comes from immunoSEQ multiplex PCR, and its TCRdb copy is limited to in-frame clones, with some not included. The sample holds about 180,000 clones; approximately 88% are singletons and the top ten take around 0.41%. The receptor was derived from a boy younger than 10 in good health and CMV-seronegative. Sequenced input: PBMCs. The chain carries TRBV4-2 and TRBJ2-4; D is ambiguous. In DNA, the CDR3 is TGTGCCAGCAGCCCACTAGCCAAAAACATTCAGTACTTC. Protein: CASSPLAKNIQYF.